These 3 T cell receptor beta chains were all obtained from the same sample, sequenced in a study of T cell repertoires in cytomegalovirus infection. No antigen is known for these receptors. MiXCR was run by TCRdb on the reads, yielding one entry per CDR3 protein. The data show some 220,000 distinct CDR3 sequences, roughly 34% seen once. The material was CD8+ T cells from cultured PBMCs, obtained from culture after CMV antigen stimulation. The receptors come from a human donor in good health (CMV status not recorded). Some clones in this sample may be carry-over from other donors' samples.

This clonotype has a handful of counts. The chain employs TRBV7-9 and TRBJ2-7; D remains ambiguous. Per germline, CDR1 SEHNR and CDR2 FQNEAQ (reference sequence). The length of the CDR3 is 12 residues. Trimming removed 5 bases at V and 1 base at J, with 6 bases between. The chain's CDR3 is CASSTHSYEQYF. The DNA of the CDR3 is TGTGCCAGCAGCACGCATTCCTACGAGCAGTACTTC.

This clonotype was counted only a few times. This chain links TRBV7-3 with TRBJ1-1; D is uncertain. The V end lost 2 bases, the J end lost 1 base, and 5 bases lay between the germline ends. Germline CDR1 and CDR2: SGHTA and FQGTGA. This CDR3 has 13 residues. Here the CDR3 DNA reads TGTGCCAGCAGCTTATGGGGGAACACTGAAGCTTTCTTT. As protein: CASSLWGNTEAFF. The variable domain in full, with the rest retrieved from reference TRBV7-3 and TRBJ1-1, is GAGVSQTPSNKVTEKGKYVELRCDPISGHTALYWYRQSLGQGPEFLIYFQGTGAADDSGLPNDRFFAVRPEGSVSTLKIQRTERGDSAVYLCASSLWGNTEAFFGQGTRLTVV.

The rearrangement joins TRBV6-8 to TRBJ2-1, with TRBD1 as a possible D gene (5 bases). The CDR3 is made up of 13 amino acids. CDR1 is MNHGY and CDR2 is SAAAGT in the germline V gene. The germline V and J ends were trimmed by 2 bases and 9 bases, with 11 bases remaining between them. CDR3 coding DNA: TGTGCCAGCAGTTACAACAGGTTTGCTGAGCAGTTCTTC. Translation gives CASSYNRFAEQFF.